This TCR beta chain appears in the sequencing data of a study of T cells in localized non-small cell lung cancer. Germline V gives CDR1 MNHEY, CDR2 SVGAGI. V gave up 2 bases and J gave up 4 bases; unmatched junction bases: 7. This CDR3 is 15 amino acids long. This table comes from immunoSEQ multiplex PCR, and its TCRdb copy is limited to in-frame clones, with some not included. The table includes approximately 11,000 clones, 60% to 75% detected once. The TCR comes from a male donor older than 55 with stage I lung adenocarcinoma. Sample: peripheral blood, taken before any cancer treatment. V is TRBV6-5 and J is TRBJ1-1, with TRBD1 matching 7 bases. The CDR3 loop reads CASSYLDRVGTEAFF. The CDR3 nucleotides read TGTGCCAGCAGTTACCTCGACAGGGTCGGCACTGAAGCTTTCTTT.